This record covers a single TCR beta chain. V shed 4 bases and J 6 bases; nucleotides not matched to a gene: 8. This CDR3 is built from 16 residues. Germline lookup yields CDR1 SGHRS and CDR2 YFSETQ. PCR or immunohistochemistry showed mismatch repair deficiency in every enrolled patient. A few pembrolizumab responders had their TCRs sequenced. This table comes from immunoSEQ multiplex PCR, and its TCRdb copy is limited to in-frame clones, with some not included. In the table there are around 120,000 clones, roughly nine tenths of which are singletons. This sample is drawn from a study of PD-1 blockade in mismatch repair-deficient tumors. Study context: Patients had about a dozen mismatch repair-deficient cancer types, all previously treated and progressing.

This chain connects TRBV5-1 to TRBJ2-3; TRBD2 matches 13 bases. The specimen comprised peripheral blood, sampled 44 weeks after starting pembrolizumab. This clonotype was sampled from an adult with mismatch repair-deficient cancer. This chain's CDR3 is CASSLGLAGVLDTQYF. In DNA form, the CDR3 reads TGCGCCAGCAGCCTCGGACTAGCGGGAGTTTTGGATACGCAGTATTTT.